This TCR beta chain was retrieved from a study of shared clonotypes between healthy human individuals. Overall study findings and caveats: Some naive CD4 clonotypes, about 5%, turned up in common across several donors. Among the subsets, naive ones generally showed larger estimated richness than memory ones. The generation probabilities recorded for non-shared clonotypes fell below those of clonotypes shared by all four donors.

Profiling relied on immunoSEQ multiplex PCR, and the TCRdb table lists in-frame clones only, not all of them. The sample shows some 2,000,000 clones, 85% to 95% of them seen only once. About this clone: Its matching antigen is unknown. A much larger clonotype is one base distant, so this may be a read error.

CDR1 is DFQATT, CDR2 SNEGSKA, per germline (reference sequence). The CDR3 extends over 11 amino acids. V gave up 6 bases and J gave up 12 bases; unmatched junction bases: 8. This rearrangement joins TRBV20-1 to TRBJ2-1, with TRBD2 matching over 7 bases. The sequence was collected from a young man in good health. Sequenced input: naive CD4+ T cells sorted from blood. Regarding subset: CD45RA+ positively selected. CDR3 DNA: TGCAGTGCGCCTGGCGGGGAGGGGCAGTTCTTC. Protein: CSAPGGEGQFF.